Each of the 8 T cell receptor beta chains below was sequenced from the same sample in a study of T cell responses to AZD1222 COVID-19 vaccine. The repertoire was sequenced with immunoSEQ multiplex PCR; TCRdb's copy has only in-frame clones and lacks some. The repertoire holds about 77,000 clones, with 80% to 95% as singletons. The sequencing here drew on peripheral blood, taken 28 days after the second AZD1222 dose. The origin of the receptors is an adult who received the AZD1222 COVID-19 vaccine.

This clone was observed once. The genes are TRBV19 and TRBJ2-3; 9 bases are a match to TRBD2. Germline V CDR1 and CDR2: LNHDA, SQIVND (reference sequence). The CDR3 runs to 17 residues. The V segment lost 4 bases and the J segment 1 base; nucleotides outside the gene matches: 9. CDR3 DNA sequence: TGTGCCAGTAGTAAACGGAGCGGGAGGTCTGGCACAGATACGCAGTATTTT. Amino acid sequence: CASSKRSGRSGTDTQYF.

The chain is built from TRBV12-5 and TRBJ1-1; D might be TRBD1 (5 bases). The germline V and J ends were trimmed by 0 bases and 4 bases, with 18 bases remaining between them. The CDR3 loop spans 17 amino acids. From germline, CDR1 is LGHNT and CDR2 FRNRAP. The CDR3 coding sequence is TGTGCTAGTGGTTTGGTAATTGCCCGCAAGGGACTCACTGAAGCTTTCTTT. This encodes CASGLVIARKGLTEAFF.

This sequence joins TRBV2 and TRBJ1-3; D is ambiguous. V dropped 0 bases and J dropped 4 bases, with 7 bases sitting between them. CDR1 and CDR2 (germline): SNHLY, FYNNEI. This CDR3 contains 14 residues. CDR3 sequence reads: CASSEASTGNTIYF. CDR3 in DNA: TGTGCCAGCAGTGAAGCCAGTACCGGAAACACCATATATTTT.

This rearrangement joins TRBV6-7 to TRBJ2-7; TRBD2 matches 8 bases. TRBV6-7 is known as an ORF, though its function is uncertain. CDR3 length: 17 residues. The J segment lost 4 bases and the V segment lost 4 bases, leaving 15 bases of the junction unmatched. CDR3 sequence: CASSSSRGGEPRYEQYF. The DNA for the CDR3 is TGTGCCAGCAGTTCCTCCCGGGGGGGAGAGCCCCGATACGAGCAGTACTTC.

The gene calls are TRBV28 and TRBJ1-1, with a weak D call TRBD1 (6 bases). Germline V gives CDR1 MDHEN, CDR2 SYDVKM. This CDR3 contains 14 residues. Trimming left V 3 bases short and J 5 bases short, with 13 bases between. Here the CDR3 DNA reads TGTGCCAGCAGTTTGAACAGGGTCGAAACTGAAGCTTTCTTT. Its protein product is CASSLNRVETEAFF.

The V gene is TRBV12-3 or TRBV12-4, the J gene TRBJ1-1; D is perhaps TRBD1 (6 bases). Trimming took off 7 bases at V and 10 bases at J, with 19 bases between the two ends. CDR3 length: 13 amino acids. The CDR3 sequence is CASTYLGGGRAFF. The CDR3 DNA is TGTGCCAGCACCTACCTGGGGGGCGGGAGAGCTTTCTTT.

The rearrangement uses TRBV5-6 and TRBJ1-6; D gene uncertain. Germline V gene sequence: CDR1 SGHDT, CDR2 YYEEEE. The CDR3 has 12 amino acids. V was shortened by 4 bases and J by 11 bases, with 10 bases between the two germline ends. The CDR3 nucleotides read TGTGCCAGCAGCCTGGCTGGGGCACCCCTCCACTTT. Translating gives CASSLAGAPLHF.

The rearrangement joins TRBV7-7 to TRBJ2-1, with 10 nucleotides matching TRBD1. Trimming at V came to 4 bases and at J to 3 bases, leaving 3 bases not matched to a gene. Germline V lookup: CDR1 SSHAT, CDR2 FNYEAQ (reference sequence). The CDR3 sequence is 15 residues long. Written as DNA, the CDR3 is TGTGCCAGCAGCTCTGGGACAGGGGTCTACAATGAGCAGTTCTTC. Its protein is CASSSGTGVYNEQFF. Combining the CDR3 with reference TRBV7-7 and TRBJ2-1 gives the whole variable domain GAGVSQSPRYKVTKRGQDVTLRCDPISSHATLYWYQQALGQGPEFLTYFNYEAQPDKSGLPSDRFSAERPEGSISTLTIQRTEQRDSAMYRCASSSGTGVYNEQFFGPGTRLTVL.